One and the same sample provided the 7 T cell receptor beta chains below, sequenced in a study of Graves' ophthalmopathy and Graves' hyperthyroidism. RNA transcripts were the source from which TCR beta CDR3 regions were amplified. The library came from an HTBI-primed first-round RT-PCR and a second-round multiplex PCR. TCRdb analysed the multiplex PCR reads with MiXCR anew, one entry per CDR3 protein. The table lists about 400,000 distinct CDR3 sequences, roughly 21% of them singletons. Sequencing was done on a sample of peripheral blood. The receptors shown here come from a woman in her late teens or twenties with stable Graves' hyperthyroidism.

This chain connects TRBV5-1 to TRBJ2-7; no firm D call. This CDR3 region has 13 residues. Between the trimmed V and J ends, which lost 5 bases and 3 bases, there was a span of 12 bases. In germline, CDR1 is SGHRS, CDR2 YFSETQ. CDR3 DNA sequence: TGCGCCAGCAGTCTGTCCAGCAACTACGAGCAGTACTTC. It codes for CASSLSSNYEQYF.

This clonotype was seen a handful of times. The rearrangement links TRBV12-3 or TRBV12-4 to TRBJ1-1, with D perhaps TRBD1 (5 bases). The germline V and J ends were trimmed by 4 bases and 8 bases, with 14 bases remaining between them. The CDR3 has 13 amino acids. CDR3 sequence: CASSSSERQEAFF. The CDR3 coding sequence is TGTGCCAGCAGTTCCTCGGAGCGACAGGAAGCTTTCTTT.

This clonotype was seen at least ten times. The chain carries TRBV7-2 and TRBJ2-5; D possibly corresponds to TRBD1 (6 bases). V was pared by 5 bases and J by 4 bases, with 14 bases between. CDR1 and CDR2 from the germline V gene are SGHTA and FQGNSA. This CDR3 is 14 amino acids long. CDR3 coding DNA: TGTGCCAGCAGCCCAACCGGCAGGGGAGAGACCCAGTACTTC. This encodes CASSPTGRGETQYF.

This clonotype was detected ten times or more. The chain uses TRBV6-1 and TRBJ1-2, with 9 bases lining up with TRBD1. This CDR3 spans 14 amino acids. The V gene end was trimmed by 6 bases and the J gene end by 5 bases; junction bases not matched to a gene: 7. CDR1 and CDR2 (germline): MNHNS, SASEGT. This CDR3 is CASRGDRGGYGYTF. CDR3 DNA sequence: TGTGCCAGCAGGGGAGACAGGGGGGGATATGGCTACACCTTC.

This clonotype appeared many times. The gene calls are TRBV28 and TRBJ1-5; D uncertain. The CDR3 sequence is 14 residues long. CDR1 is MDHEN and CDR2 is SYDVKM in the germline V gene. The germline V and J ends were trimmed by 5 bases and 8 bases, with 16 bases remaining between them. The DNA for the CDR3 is TGTGCCAGCAGTCACGCGGGAAGTTCCAAGCCCCAGCATTTT. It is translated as CASSHAGSSKPQHF.

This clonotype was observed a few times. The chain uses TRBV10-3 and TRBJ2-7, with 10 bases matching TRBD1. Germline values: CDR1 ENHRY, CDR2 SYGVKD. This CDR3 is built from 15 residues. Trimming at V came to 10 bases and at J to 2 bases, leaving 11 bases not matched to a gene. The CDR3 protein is CATTVGTGAPYEQYF. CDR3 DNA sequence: TGTGCCACCACAGTGGGGACAGGGGCTCCCTACGAGCAGTACTTC.

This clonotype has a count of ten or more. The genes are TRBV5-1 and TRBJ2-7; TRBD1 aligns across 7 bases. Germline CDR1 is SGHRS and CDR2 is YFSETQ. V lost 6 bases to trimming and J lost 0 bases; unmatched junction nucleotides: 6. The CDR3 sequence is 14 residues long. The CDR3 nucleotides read TGCGCCAGCAAGGAAGGGACAGCCTCCTACGAGCAGTACTTC. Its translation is CASKEGTASYEQYF.